Listed below are T cell receptor beta chains from one sample, sequenced in a study of siplizumab effects on memory and regulatory T cells. Data came from immunoSEQ multiplex PCR; TCRdb stores just in-frame clones and leaves some out. This table has 50,000 to 60,000 clones, roughly nine tenths appearing once. Sequences were obtained from naive CD8+ T cells sorted from blood. The receptors stem from a human donor in good health. CDR3s include the opening cysteine and the closing phenylalanine or tryptophan. D genes are given only for firm matches. The size field is filled for only some rows; it gives once, few, many or a size class.

D	V	size	J	CDR3	DNA
TRBD2	TRBV9	-	TRBJ2-1	CASSFRDYYNEQFF	TGTGCCAGCAGCTTCCGGGACTACTACAATGAGCAGTTCTTC
-	TRBV6-1	-	TRBJ2-1	CAGSRKEPTYNEQFF	TGTGCCGGTTCAAGAAAGGAGCCCACCTACAATGAGCAGTTCTTC
TRBD1	TRBV4-1	-	TRBJ1-1	CASSQEGQAGTEAFF	TGCGCCAGCAGCCAAGAGGGACAGGCGGGGACTGAAGCTTTCTTT
-	TRBV11-2	-	TRBJ1-1	CASSPGQFMNTEAFF	TGTGCCAGCAGCCCTGGACAGTTTATGAACACTGAAGCTTTCTTT
-	TRBV4-1	-	TRBJ1-3	CASTELSSGGYGNTIYF	TGCGCCAGCACCGAATTGAGCTCTGGGGGTTATGGAAACACCATATATTTT
TRBD1	TRBV19	once	TRBJ1-1	CATENRDRGKKPQAFEAFF	TGTGCCACCGAAAACCGGGACAGGGGGAAAAAACCTCAAGCTTTTGAAGCTTTCTTT
-	TRBV5-8	-	TRBJ1-1	CASTGESHTEAFF	TGTGCCAGCACAGGGGAGTCGCACACTGAAGCTTTCTTT
-	TRBV15	-	TRBJ2-7	CATSRLEAPYEQYF	TGTGCCACCAGCAGACTAGAGGCTCCCTACGAGCAGTACTTC
-	TRBV9	-	TRBJ2-7	CASSVAPGHYEQYF	TGTGCCAGCAGCGTAGCTCCCGGGCACTACGAGCAGTACTTC
TRBD2	TRBV6-5	-	TRBJ2-7	CASSNSGELSYEQYF	TGTGCCAGCAGTAATAGCGGGGAACTCTCCTACGAGCAGTACTTC
-	TRBV7-2	-	TRBJ1-5	CASSPDRNQPQHF	TGTGCCAGCAGCCCAGACCGCAATCAGCCCCAGCATTTT
-	TRBV6-5	once	TRBJ2-7	CASSYSELYEQYF	TGTGCCAGCAGTTACTCAGAACTCTACGAGCAGTACTTC
TRBD2	TRBV11-3	-	TRBJ2-5	CASSLTSGEETQYF	TGTGCCAGCAGCTTGACTAGCGGGGAAGAGACCCAGTACTTC
TRBD2	TRBV12-5	-	TRBJ2-1	CASGYSGEYNEQFF	TGTGCTAGTGGTTATAGCGGGGAATACAATGAGCAGTTCTTC
TRBD2	TRBV27	-	TRBJ2-1	CASSFSGGQDEQFF	TGTGCCAGCAGTTTCTCGGGAGGGCAGGATGAGCAGTTCTTC
TRBD1	TRBV7-9	once	TRBJ1-1	CASSPGTGGQDNTEAFF	TGTGCCAGCAGCCCCGGGACAGGGGGTCAAGATAACACTGAAGCTTTCTTT
TRBD1	TRBV14	-	TRBJ1-2	CASSHPGTGNYGYTF	TGTGCCAGCAGCCACCCCGGGACAGGGAACTATGGCTACACCTTC
-	TRBV7-8	-	TRBJ1-2	CASSQEVISYGYTF	TGTGCCAGCAGCCAAGAAGTAATAAGCTATGGCTACACCTTC
TRBD1	TRBV14	-	TRBJ2-5	CASSPRGSETQYF	TGTGCCAGCAGCCCCAGGGGGTCGGAGACCCAGTACTTC
TRBD2	TRBV7-2	-	TRBJ2-1	CASASIAGEQFF	TGTGCCAGCGCTTCCATAGCGGGTGAGCAGTTCTTC
-	TRBV7-9	-	TRBJ2-5	CASSLADLAQETQYF	TGTGCCAGCAGCTTAGCGGACTTAGCCCAAGAGACCCAGTACTTC
-	TRBV20-1	-	TRBJ1-1	CSAVGGTEAFF	TGCAGTGCGGTGGGAGGAACTGAAGCTTTCTTT
-	TRBV21-1	-	TRBJ1-5	CASSAPNRWGVGQPQHF	TGTGCCAGCAGCGCGCCCAACCGTTGGGGTGTAGGGCAGCCCCAGCATTTT
-	TRBV20-1	-	TRBJ2-7	CSAVEVGEQYF	TGCAGTGCAGTCGAGGTAGGAGAGCAGTACTTC
TRBD2	TRBV19	-	TRBJ2-1	CASSPTSGFNEQFF	TGTGCCAGTAGTCCGACTAGCGGGTTCAATGAGCAGTTCTTC
-	TRBV4-1	few	TRBJ1-5	CASSQDSQGNNQPQHF	TGCGCCAGCAGCCAAGATAGTCAGGGTAACAATCAGCCCCAGCATTTT
-	TRBV19	-	TRBJ1-1	CASSITGWNTEAFF	TGTGCCAGTAGTATAACAGGGTGGAACACTGAAGCTTTCTTT
-	TRBV5-6	-	TRBJ2-1	CASSPGGERYNEQFF	TGTGCCAGCAGCCCCGGCGGGGAGCGTTACAATGAGCAGTTCTTC
-	TRBV27	-	TRBJ2-7	CASRALGIEGEQYF	TGTGCCAGCAGGGCTCTGGGTATCGAGGGGGAGCAGTACTTC
-	TRBV28	-	TRBJ2-1	CASSSPEAGTYNEQFF	TGTGCCAGCAGCTCCCCCGAGGCGGGAACTTACAATGAGCAGTTCTTC
TRBD2	TRBV5-4	-	TRBJ2-2	CASSGTSGDNTGELFF	TGTGCCAGCAGCGGAACTAGCGGGGATAACACCGGGGAGCTGTTTTTT
-	TRBV6-6	-	TRBJ1-6	CASSFLGPNSPLHF	TGTGCCAGCAGTTTCCTCGGGCCGAATTCACCCCTCCACTTT
-	TRBV19	-	TRBJ1-4	CASSLDHEKLFF	TGTGCCAGTAGTTTGGACCATGAAAAACTGTTTTTT
TRBD2	TRBV7-9	-	TRBJ2-1	CASTLGLGYEQFF	TGTGCCAGCACCTTGGGACTAGGCTATGAGCAGTTCTTC
-	TRBV2	-	TRBJ2-7	CASSGEFAYEQYF	TGTGCCAGCAGTGGCGAGTTTGCCTACGAGCAGTACTTC
TRBD1	TRBV5-8	-	TRBJ1-2	CASSGRGQIWLGYTF	TGTGCCAGCAGCGGAAGGGGACAGATCTGGCTAGGCTACACCTTC
-	TRBV19	few	TRBJ1-5	CASSISGGQPQHF	TGTGCCAGTAGTATATCAGGCGGGCAGCCCCAGCATTTT
-	TRBV6-5	-	TRBJ2-3	CASSTYGNTDTQYF	TGTGCCAGCAGTACCTACGGCAACACAGATACGCAGTATTTT
-	TRBV18	-	TRBJ2-7	CASSPVDRTYEQYF	TGTGCCAGCTCACCGGTTGACCGGACCTACGAGCAGTACTTC
TRBD1	TRBV19	-	TRBJ1-5	CASSIVLTGTGSNQPQHF	TGTGCCAGTAGTATCGTCCTGACCGGGACAGGTTCCAATCAGCCCCAGCATTTT
TRBD2	TRBV27	-	TRBJ2-2	CASSFRLAGFTGELFF	TGTGCCAGCAGTTTTAGGCTAGCGGGTTTCACCGGGGAGCTGTTTTTT